Given below is one T cell receptor beta chain in context. The germline gives CDR1 SGHRS, CDR2 YFSETQ. This CDR3 is built from 17 residues. V trimming: 1 base; J trimming: 5 bases; junction bases outside the gene matches: 9. This entry is derived from a study of sequential checkpoint blockade in melanoma. Study in general: Randomization was 1:1 between first-line nivolumab→ipilimumab and ipilimumab→nivolumab. Each arm's sequence ended with maintenance nivolumab.

Treatment given: randomized to nivolumab then ipilimumab (arm A) or the reverse (arm B). Live CD3+CD8+ CD19− CD56− cells were sorted from PBMCs. The protocol was immunoSEQ multiplex PCR, while the TCRdb copy is restricted to in-frame clones and leaves out a portion. The table includes over 8,000 clones, about three fifths detected once. The TCR comes from a human donor with melanoma. The rearrangement joins TRBV5-1 to TRBJ1-4; TRBD1 aligns across 9 bases. The sample here was CD8+ T cells sorted from blood (inferred from file names), taken from a patient given nivolumab and ipilimumab in sequence. The CDR3 DNA reads as TGCGCCAGCAGCTTGAGGACAGGGGAAGGCTTAAATGAAAAACTGTTTTTT. The encoded protein is CASSLRTGEGLNEKLFF.